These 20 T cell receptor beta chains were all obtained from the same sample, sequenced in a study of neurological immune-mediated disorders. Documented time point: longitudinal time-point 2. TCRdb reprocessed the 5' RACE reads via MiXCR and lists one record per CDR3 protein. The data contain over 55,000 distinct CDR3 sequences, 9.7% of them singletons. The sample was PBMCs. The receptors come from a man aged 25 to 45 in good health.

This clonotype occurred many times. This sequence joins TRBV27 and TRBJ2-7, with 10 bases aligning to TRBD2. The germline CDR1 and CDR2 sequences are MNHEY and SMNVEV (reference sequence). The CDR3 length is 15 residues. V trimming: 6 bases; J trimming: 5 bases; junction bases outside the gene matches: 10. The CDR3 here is CASSELAGISHEQYF. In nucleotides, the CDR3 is TGTGCCAGCAGCGAACTAGCGGGAATTAGCCACGAGCAGTACTTC.

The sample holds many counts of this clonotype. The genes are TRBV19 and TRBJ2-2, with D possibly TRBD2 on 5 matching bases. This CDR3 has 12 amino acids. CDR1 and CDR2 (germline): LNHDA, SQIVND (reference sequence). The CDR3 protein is CALGENTGELFF. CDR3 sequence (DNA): TGTGCTCTCGGGGAAAACACCGGGGAGCTGTTTTTT.

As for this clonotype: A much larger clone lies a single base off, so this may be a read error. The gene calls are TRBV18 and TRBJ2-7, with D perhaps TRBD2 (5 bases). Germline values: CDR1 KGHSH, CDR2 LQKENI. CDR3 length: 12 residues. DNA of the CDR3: TGTGCCAGCTCACCAAACGACTACGAGCTGTACTTC. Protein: CASSPNDYELYF.

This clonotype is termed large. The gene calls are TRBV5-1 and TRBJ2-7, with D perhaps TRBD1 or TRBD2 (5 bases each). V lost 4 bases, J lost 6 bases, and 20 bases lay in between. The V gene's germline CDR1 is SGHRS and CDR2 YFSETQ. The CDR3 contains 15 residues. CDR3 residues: CASSPEGERGGEQYF. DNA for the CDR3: TGCGCCAGCAGCCCCGAAGGGGAAAGAGGAGGCGAGCAGTACTTC.

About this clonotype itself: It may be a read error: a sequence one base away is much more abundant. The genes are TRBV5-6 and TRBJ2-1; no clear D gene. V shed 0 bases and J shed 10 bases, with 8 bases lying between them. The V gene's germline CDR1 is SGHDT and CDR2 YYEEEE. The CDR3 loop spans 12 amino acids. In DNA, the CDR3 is TGTGCCAGCAGCTTGGTGAAGGCGGAGCAGTTCTTC. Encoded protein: CASSLVKAEQFF.

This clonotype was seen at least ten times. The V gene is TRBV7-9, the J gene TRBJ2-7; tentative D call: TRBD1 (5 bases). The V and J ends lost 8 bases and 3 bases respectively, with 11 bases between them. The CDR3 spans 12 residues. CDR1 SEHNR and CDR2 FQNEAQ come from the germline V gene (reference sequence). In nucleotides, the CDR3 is TGTGCCAGCTCCCAGGGAATCTACGAGCAGTACTTC. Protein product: CASSQGIYEQYF.

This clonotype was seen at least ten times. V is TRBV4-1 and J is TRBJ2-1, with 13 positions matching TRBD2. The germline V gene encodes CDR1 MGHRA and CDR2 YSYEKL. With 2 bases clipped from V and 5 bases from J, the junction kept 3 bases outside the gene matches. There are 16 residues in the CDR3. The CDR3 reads CASSQQGTSGNNEQFF. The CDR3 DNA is TGCGCCAGCAGCCAACAAGGGACTAGCGGGAACAATGAGCAGTTCTTC.

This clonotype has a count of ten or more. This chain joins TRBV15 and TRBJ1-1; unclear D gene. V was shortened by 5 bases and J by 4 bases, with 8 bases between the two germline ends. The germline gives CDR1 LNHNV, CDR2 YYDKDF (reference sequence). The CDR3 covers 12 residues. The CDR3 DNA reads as TGTGCCACCAGCGGCCTGGTCACTGAAGCTTTCTTT. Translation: CATSGLVTEAFF.

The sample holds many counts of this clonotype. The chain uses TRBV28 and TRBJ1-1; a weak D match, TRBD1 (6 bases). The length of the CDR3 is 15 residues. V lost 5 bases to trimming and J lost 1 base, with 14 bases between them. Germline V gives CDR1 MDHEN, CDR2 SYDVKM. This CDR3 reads CASSTGTHSNTEAFF. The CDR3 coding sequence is TGTGCCAGCAGTACCGGGACACACTCGAACACTGAAGCTTTCTTT.

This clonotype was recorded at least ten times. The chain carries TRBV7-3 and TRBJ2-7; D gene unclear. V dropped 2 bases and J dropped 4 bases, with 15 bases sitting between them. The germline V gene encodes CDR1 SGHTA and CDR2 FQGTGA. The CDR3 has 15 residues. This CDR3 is CASSLSTDGTYEQYF. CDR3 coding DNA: TGTGCCAGCAGCTTATCTACAGACGGAACGTACGAGCAGTACTTC.

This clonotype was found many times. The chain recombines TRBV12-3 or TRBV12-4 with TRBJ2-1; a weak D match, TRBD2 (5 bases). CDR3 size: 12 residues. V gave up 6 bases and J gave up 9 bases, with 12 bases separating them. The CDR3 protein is CASSPIRGEQFF. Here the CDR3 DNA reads TGTGCCAGCAGCCCTATCCGGGGTGAGCAGTTCTTC.

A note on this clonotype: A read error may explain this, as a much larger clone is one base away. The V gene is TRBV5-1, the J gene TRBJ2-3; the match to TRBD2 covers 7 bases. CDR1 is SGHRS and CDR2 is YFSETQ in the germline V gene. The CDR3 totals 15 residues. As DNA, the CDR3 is TGCGCCAGCAGCCTAAGCGGGGTGGGCCCAGATATGCAGTATTTT. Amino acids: CASSLSGVGPDMQYF.

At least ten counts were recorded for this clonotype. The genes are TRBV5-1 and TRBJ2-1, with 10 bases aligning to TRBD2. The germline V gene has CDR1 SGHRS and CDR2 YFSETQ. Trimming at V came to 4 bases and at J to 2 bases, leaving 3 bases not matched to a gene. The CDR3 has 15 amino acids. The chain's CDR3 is CASSRTSGTYNEQFF. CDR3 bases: TGCGCCAGCAGCCGGACTAGCGGCACCTACAATGAGCAGTTCTTC.

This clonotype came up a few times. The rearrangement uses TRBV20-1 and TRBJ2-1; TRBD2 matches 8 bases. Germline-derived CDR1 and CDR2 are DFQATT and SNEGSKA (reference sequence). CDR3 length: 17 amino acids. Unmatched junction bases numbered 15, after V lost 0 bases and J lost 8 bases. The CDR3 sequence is CSARDLRGREGRDEQFF. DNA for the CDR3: TGCAGTGCTAGAGATCTGCGGGGTCGGGAGGGCCGGGATGAGCAGTTCTTC.

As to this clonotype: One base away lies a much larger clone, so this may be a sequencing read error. The CDR3 loop is CANSQTQGAGELFF. The CDR3, as DNA: TGCGCCAACAGCCAGACTCAGGGAGCCGGGGAGCTGTTTTTT. J is TRBJ2-2 and V is TRBV4-1; possibly TRBD1 or TRBD2 for D (5 bases each). CDR3 length: 14 amino acids. Germline V gene lookup returns CDR1 MGHRA and CDR2 YSYEKL.

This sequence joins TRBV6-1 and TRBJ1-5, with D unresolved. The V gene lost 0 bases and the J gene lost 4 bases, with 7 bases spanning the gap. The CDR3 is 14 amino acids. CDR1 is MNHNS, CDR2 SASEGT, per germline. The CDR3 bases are TGTGCCAGCAGTGAAGCACCCCTTAATCAGCCCCAGCATTTT. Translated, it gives CASSEAPLNQPQHF.

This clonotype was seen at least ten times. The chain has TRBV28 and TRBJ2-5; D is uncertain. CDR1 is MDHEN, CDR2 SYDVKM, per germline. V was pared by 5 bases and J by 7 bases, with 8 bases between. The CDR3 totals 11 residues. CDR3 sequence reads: CASSTTVTQYF. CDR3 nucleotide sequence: TGTGCCAGCAGTACCACAGTGACCCAGTACTTC.

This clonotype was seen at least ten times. The CDR3 is CASSLPPNEKLFF. The DNA of the CDR3 is TGTGCCAGCAGCTTACCCCCTAATGAAAAACTGTTTTTT. The chain couples TRBV7-9 to TRBJ1-4, with no clear D. The CDR3 is made up of 13 amino acids. The V gene's germline CDR1 is SEHNR and CDR2 FQNEAQ (reference sequence). V lost 2 bases to trimming and J lost 3 bases, with 4 bases between them.

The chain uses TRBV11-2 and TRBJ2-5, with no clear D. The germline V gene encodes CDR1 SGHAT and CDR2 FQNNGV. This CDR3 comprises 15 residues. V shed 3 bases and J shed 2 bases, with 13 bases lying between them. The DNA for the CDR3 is TGTGCCAGCAGCTTCGAGGCGCGACCACAAGAGACCCAGTACTTC. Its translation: CASSFEARPQETQYF.

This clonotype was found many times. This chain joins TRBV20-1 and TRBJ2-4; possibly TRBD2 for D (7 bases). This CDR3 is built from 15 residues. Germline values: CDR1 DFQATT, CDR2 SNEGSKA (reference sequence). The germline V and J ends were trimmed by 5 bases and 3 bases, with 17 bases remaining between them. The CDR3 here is CSAFPQGRDKNIQYF. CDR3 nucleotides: TGCAGTGCTTTTCCGCAGGGGAGGGACAAAAACATTCAGTACTTC.